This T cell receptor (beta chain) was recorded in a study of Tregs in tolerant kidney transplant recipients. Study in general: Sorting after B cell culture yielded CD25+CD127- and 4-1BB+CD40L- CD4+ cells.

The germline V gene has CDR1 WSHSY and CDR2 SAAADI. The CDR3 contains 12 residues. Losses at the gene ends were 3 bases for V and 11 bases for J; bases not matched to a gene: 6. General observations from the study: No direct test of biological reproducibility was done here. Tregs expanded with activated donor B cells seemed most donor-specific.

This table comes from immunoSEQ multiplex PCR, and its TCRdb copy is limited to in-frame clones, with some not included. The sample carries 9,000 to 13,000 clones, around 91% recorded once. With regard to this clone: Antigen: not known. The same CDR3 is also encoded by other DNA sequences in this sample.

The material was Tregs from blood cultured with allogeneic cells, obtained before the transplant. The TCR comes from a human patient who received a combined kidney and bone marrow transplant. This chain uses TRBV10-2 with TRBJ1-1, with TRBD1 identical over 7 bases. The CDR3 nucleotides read TGCGCCAGCAGTGATGCCGACAGGGCTGCTTTCTTT. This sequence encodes CASSDADRAAFF.